The 21 T cell receptor beta chains in this list originate from one sample, sequenced in a study of control samples from healthy donors and cancer patients. Clones were read by immunoSEQ multiplex PCR, and TCRdb kept only the in-frame ones, dropping some. The sample includes some 110,000 clones, about 80% of them seen just once. The specimen sequenced was blood. All receptors derive from a woman between 45 and 65 years old in good health.

The V and J genes are TRBV4-3 and TRBJ1-2; tentatively, D is TRBD1 (6 bases). The CDR3 covers 15 residues. Trimming removed 1 base from V and 0 bases from J, with 9 bases in between. Germline V gives CDR1 LGHNA, CDR2 YSLEER. CDR3 DNA sequence: TGCGCCAGCAGCCAAGCGAGGGGGGCTAACTATGGCTACACCTTC. It encodes CASSQARGANYGYTF.

CDR3 sequence: CASSVVLTEQFF. CDR3 sequence (DNA): TGTGCCAGCAGCGTAGTACTGACTGAGCAGTTCTTC. This chain connects TRBV9 to TRBJ2-1; D is uncertain. V was clipped by 0 bases and J by 9 bases, with 7 bases between them. This CDR3 contains 12 residues. Germline V gene data show CDR1 as SGDLS and CDR2 as YYNGEE.

The chain couples TRBV9 to TRBJ2-1, with D tentatively TRBD1 (5 bases). V lost 0 bases and J lost 4, with 8 bases in between. The germline gives CDR1 SGDLS, CDR2 YYNGEE. The CDR3 loop spans 14 amino acids. CDR3 amino acids: CASSVDAGYNEQFF. CDR3 DNA sequence: TGTGCCAGCAGCGTAGATGCAGGGTACAATGAGCAGTTCTTC.

The rearrangement joins TRBV19 to TRBJ1-5, with D unresolved. The V and J ends lost 1 base and 3 bases respectively, with 7 bases between them. The CDR3 extends over 14 amino acids. Germline-derived CDR1 and CDR2 are LNHDA and SQIVND (reference sequence). The chain's CDR3 is CASSIGRSNQPQHF. CDR3 nucleotides: TGTGCCAGTAGTATAGGTCGGTCCAATCAGCCCCAGCATTTT.

This chain links TRBV7-2 with TRBJ2-3; 13 bases map to TRBD2. CDR1 SGHTA and CDR2 FQGNSA come from the germline V gene. This CDR3 is 19 amino acids long. With V trimmed by 5 bases and J by 5 bases, 16 bases remained unmatched. CDR3 in DNA: TGTGCCAGCAGCGCCAGAAGAACACTAGCGGGGGGGCCCAAAGATACGCAGTATTTT. It translates to CASSARRTLAGGPKDTQYF.

The genes are TRBV4-3 and TRBJ1-2; weak D call: TRBD1 (6 bases). V was pared by 6 bases and J by 1 base, with 21 bases between. The CDR3 sequence is 17 residues long. Germline V gene lookup returns CDR1 LGHNA and CDR2 YSLEER. The CDR3 reads CASSPRGAGRLNYGYTF. In nucleotides, the CDR3 is TGCGCCAGCAGTCCCCGGGGGGCAGGGCGGCTTAACTATGGCTACACCTTC.

The J gene is TRBJ2-7, the V gene TRBV4-3; TRBD2 aligns across 10 bases. The J segment lost 4 bases and the V segment lost 0 bases, leaving 9 bases of the junction unmatched. Germline values: CDR1 LGHNA, CDR2 YSLEER. CDR3 length: 17 amino acids. The CDR3 nucleotides read TGCGCCAGCAGCCAAGATATAATACAGCGGGGGGGGTACGAGCAGTACTTC. It encodes CASSQDIIQRGGYEQYF.

CDR3 sequence: CASSPGRWSTEAFF. The CDR3 DNA is TGTGCCAGCAGCCCTGGGCGATGGAGCACTGAAGCTTTCTTT. This chain connects TRBV27 to TRBJ1-1; D is unresolved. Per the germline V gene, CDR1 is MNHEY and CDR2 is SMNVEV (reference sequence). The CDR3 spans 14 residues. V lost 6 bases and J lost 4, with 15 bases in between.

CDR3 sequence reads: CSVGSKLRGVEAFF. The CDR3 bases are TGCAGCGTTGGGTCAAAATTAAGAGGGGTTGAGGCTTTCTTT. V usage is TRBV29-1 and J usage is TRBJ1-1; D is perhaps TRBD1 (5 bases). Germline V CDR1 and CDR2: SQVTM, ANQGSEA. CDR3 length equals 14 residues. Trimming stripped 4 bases from V and 11 bases from J, with 23 bases between.

This chain links TRBV27 with TRBJ1-1; 8 nucleotides agree with TRBD1. This CDR3 has 14 residues. Germline CDR1 is MNHEY and CDR2 is SMNVEV (reference sequence). J was trimmed by 5 bases and V by 5 bases; bases with no gene match: 7. The CDR3 nucleotides are TGTGCCAGCAGTCGCGGACAGGGAAAGACTGAAGCTTTCTTT. Translation gives CASSRGQGKTEAFF.

CDR3 sequence (DNA): TGTGCCAGCAGCTTAGAATGGGGACAGATGAACACTGAAGCTTTCTTT. Translation: CASSLEWGQMNTEAFF. The V and J genes are TRBV11-2 and TRBJ1-1; TRBD1 matches at 7 bases. Germline lookup yields CDR1 SGHAT and CDR2 FQNNGV. This CDR3 is 16 amino acids long. Losses at the gene ends were 0 bases for V and 0 bases for J; bases not matched to a gene: 4.

The chain combines TRBV9 with TRBJ2-5; TRBD1 or TRBD2 may be the D gene (5 bases each). Germline values: CDR1 SGDLS, CDR2 YYNGEE. The germline V and J ends were trimmed by 0 bases and 2 bases, with 5 bases remaining between them. The CDR3 sequence is 13 residues long. The CDR3 sequence is CASSVGGQETQYF. Written as DNA, the CDR3 is TGTGCCAGCAGCGTAGGGGGGCAAGAGACCCAGTACTTC.

The chain employs TRBV6-5 and TRBJ1-5; 9 nucleotides agree with TRBD1. With 4 bases clipped from V and 0 bases from J, the junction kept 4 bases outside the gene matches. Germline V CDR1 and CDR2: MNHEY, SVGAGI. CDR3 length equals 16 residues. The CDR3 loop is CASSLQGAGSNQPQHF. CDR3 bases: TGTGCCAGCAGTTTACAGGGGGCCGGTAGCAATCAGCCCCAGCATTTT.

This clone was seen a handful of times. The V gene is TRBV25-1, the J gene TRBJ2-3; the D is unclear. Germline CDR1 is MGHDK and CDR2 is SYGVNS. The CDR3 is 14 residues long. The germline V and J ends were trimmed by 2 bases and 5 bases, with 11 bases remaining between them. The CDR3 reads CASSESQIKDTQYF. The CDR3 region has the DNA TGTGCCAGCAGTGAAAGCCAGATTAAAGATACGCAGTATTTT.

This clone was picked up a small number of times. This chain uses TRBV3-1 (or the pseudogene TRBV3-2) with TRBJ2-3, with TRBD2 matching 9 bases. From germline, CDR1 is LGHDT and CDR2 YNNKEL (reference sequence). CDR3 length: 15 residues. V lost 6 bases, J lost 6 bases, and 10 bases stayed unmatched. The CDR3 bases are TGTGCCAGCAGGGGGTCTAGCGGGAAGCATGATACGCAGTATTTT. Its translation: CASRGSSGKHDTQYF.

V and J are TRBV2 and TRBJ2-5; tentatively, D is TRBD1 (5 bases). V was pared by 6 bases and J by 3 bases, with 11 bases between. This CDR3 contains 13 residues. The germline gives CDR1 SNHLY, CDR2 FYNNEI. CDR3 protein: CASSLTAKETQYF. The CDR3 DNA follows: TGTGCCAGCAGCTTGACAGCAAAAGAGACCCAGTACTTC.

V gene TRBV28 combines with J gene TRBJ2-3; 8 bases align to TRBD2. This CDR3 has 19 residues. Germline CDR1 and CDR2: MDHEN and SYDVKM. V dropped 2 bases and J dropped 0; count of bases not matched to a gene: 13. CDR3 bases: TGTGCCAGCAGTTTAAGGTCGTCCGGGAGGGAGGGGAGCACAGATACGCAGTATTTT. This encodes CASSLRSSGREGSTDTQYF.

The chain links TRBV4-3 to TRBJ1-2; D may be TRBD1 (5 bases). The CDR3 consists of 15 residues. Trimming took off 0 bases at V and 6 bases at J, with 14 bases between the two ends. Germline V CDR1 and CDR2: LGHNA, YSLEER. In DNA, the CDR3 is TGCGCCAGCAGCCAAGAAGGGGCAGGGCGGGATGGCTACACCTTC. It codes for CASSQEGAGRDGYTF.

This clone was picked up a small number of times. V usage is TRBV5-1 and J usage is TRBJ1-4, with D unclear. Deletions cut 3 bases from V and 8 bases from J, with 14 bases between. This CDR3 region has 14 residues. Germline V CDR1 and CDR2: SGHRS, YFSETQ. Here the CDR3 DNA reads TGCGCCAGCAGCTCCACGACGGGGAGGGAAAAACTGTTTTTT. Translating it yields CASSSTTGREKLFF.

The CDR3 loop is CASRNLHEPYSNQPQHF. In DNA, the CDR3 is TGTGCCAGCAGAAATCTTCACGAACCTTATAGCAATCAGCCCCAGCATTTT. The chain has TRBV19 and TRBJ1-5; D unresolved. Trimming removed 9 bases from V and 0 bases from J, with 21 bases in between. The CDR3 is 17 amino acids. Per germline, CDR1 LNHDA and CDR2 SQIVND (reference sequence). The full variable domain, with the rest looked up from reference TRBV19 and TRBJ1-5, is DGGITQSPKYLFRKEGQNVTLSCEQNLNHDAMYWYRQDPGQGLRLIYYSQIVNDFQKGDIAEGYSVSREKKESFPLTVTSAQKNPTAFYLCASRNLHEPYSNQPQHFGDGTRLSIL.

The chain combines TRBV10-3 with TRBJ2-2; TRBD1 is a possible D gene (6 bases). The germline V gene encodes CDR1 ENHRY and CDR2 SYGVKD. V lost 9 bases and J lost 4, with 6 bases in between. There are 11 residues in the CDR3. This chain's CDR3 is CAIGGTGELFF. DNA for the CDR3: TGTGCCATAGGGGGCACCGGGGAGCTGTTTTTT.